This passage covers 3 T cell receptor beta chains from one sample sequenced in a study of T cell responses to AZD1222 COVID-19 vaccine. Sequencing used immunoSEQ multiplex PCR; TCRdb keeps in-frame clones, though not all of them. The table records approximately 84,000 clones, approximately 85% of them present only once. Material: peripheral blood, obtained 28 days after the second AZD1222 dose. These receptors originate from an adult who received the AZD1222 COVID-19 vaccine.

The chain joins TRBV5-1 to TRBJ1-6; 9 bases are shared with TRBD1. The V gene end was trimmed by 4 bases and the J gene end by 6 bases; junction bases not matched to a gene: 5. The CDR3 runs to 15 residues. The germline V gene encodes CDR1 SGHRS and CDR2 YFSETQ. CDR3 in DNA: TGCGCCAGCAGCCGGGGGGACAGGGCTAATTCACCCCTCCACTTT. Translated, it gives CASSRGDRANSPLHF.

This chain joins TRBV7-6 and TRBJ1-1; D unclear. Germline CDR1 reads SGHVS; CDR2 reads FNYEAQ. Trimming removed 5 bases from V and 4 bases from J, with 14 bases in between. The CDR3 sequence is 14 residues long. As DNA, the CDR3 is TGTGCCAGCAGCCCAAGATCAATCGGCACTGAAGCTTTCTTT. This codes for CASSPRSIGTEAFF.

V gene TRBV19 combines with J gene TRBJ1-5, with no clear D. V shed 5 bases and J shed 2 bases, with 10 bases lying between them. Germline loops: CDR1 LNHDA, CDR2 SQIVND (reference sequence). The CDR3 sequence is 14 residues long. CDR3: CASSERGGNQPQHF. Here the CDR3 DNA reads TGTGCCAGTAGTGAGCGGGGAGGCAATCAGCCCCAGCATTTT.